Shown below are 9 T cell receptor beta chains from a single sample sequenced in a study of T cell responses to AZD1222 COVID-19 vaccine. Repertoires were generated with immunoSEQ multiplex PCR, while TCRdb's copy carries only in-frame clones and drops some. The data hold some 140,000 clones, with 85% to 95% observed a single time. The source material was peripheral blood, sampled on day 0 of AZD1222 vaccination. These receptors were obtained from an adult in good health.

The V call is TRBV4-1, the J call TRBJ1-1; the D gene is possibly TRBD1 (5 bases). The CDR3 sequence is 17 residues long. V gave up 0 bases and J gave up 3 bases, with 17 bases separating them. CDR1 and CDR2 from the germline V gene are MGHRA and YSYEKL. The CDR3 is CASSQDLAGIDDTEAFF. The CDR3 DNA sequence: TGCGCCAGCAGCCAAGATTTGGCAGGGATTGATGACACTGAAGCTTTCTTT.

This sequence joins TRBV2 and TRBJ1-3; D possibly corresponds to TRBD1 (6 bases). The germline V gene encodes CDR1 SNHLY and CDR2 FYNNEI. The CDR3 has 14 residues. V lost 6 bases and J lost 8, with 17 bases in between. CDR3 loop: CASSQEGGWDTIYF. The CDR3 nucleotides are TGTGCCAGCAGCCAGGAGGGGGGTTGGGACACCATATATTTT.

The chain recombines TRBV6-5 with TRBJ1-1; D is perhaps TRBD1 (6 bases). Trimming left V 7 bases short and J 7 bases short, with 13 bases between. The CDR3 is 12 amino acids. Germline loops: CDR1 MNHEY, CDR2 SVGAGI. CDR3 region: CASTVGQLEAFF. CDR3 sequence (DNA): TGTGCCAGCACCGTAGGACAGCTTGAAGCTTTCTTT.

The rearrangement uses TRBV11-3 and TRBJ1-1, with a possible D match to TRBD1 (5 bases). CDR1 is SGHNT and CDR2 is YENEEA in the germline V gene. Trimming left V 5 bases short and J 1 base short, with 20 bases between. This CDR3 comprises 17 residues. DNA of the CDR3: TGTGCCAGCAGCCCCGGGCGGAGTTCCGGGGGGAACACTGAAGCTTTCTTT. As protein: CASSPGRSSGGNTEAFF.

The V and J genes are TRBV7-9 and TRBJ1-4, with a tentative D call TRBD1 (6 bases). CDR3 size: 15 residues. The germline V gene has CDR1 SEHNR and CDR2 FQNEAQ (reference sequence). Between the trimmed V and J ends, which lost 2 bases and 8 bases, there was a span of 15 bases. The CDR3 sequence is CASSLSPGALEKLFF. CDR3 nucleotides: TGTGCCAGCAGCTTAAGTCCGGGGGCTTTGGAAAAACTGTTTTTT.

This rearrangement joins TRBV6-5 to TRBJ2-1; the match to TRBD2 covers 10 bases. The CDR3 consists of 13 residues. Per the germline V gene, CDR1 is MNHEY and CDR2 is SVGAGI. Trimming cost V 6 bases and J 5 bases; bases outside gene matches: 1. The CDR3 sequence is CASSLAGDNEQFF. In nucleotides, the CDR3 is TGTGCCAGCAGCCTAGCGGGGGACAATGAGCAGTTCTTC.

The V gene is TRBV5-1, the J gene TRBJ1-3, with D tentatively TRBD1 (5 bases). Germline V CDR1 and CDR2: SGHRS, YFSETQ. V dropped 2 bases and J dropped 8 bases, with 17 bases sitting between them. This CDR3 comprises 15 residues. The CDR3 DNA reads TGCGCCAGCAGCTTTCAGGGTTGGGGTGGCGACACCATATATTTT. Amino acids: CASSFQGWGGDTIYF.

The chain links TRBV3-1 (or the pseudogene TRBV3-2) to TRBJ1-4; D is possibly TRBD1 (6 bases). The V gene's germline CDR1 is LGHDT and CDR2 YNNKEL (reference sequence). The CDR3 runs to 14 residues. Deletions cut 0 bases from V and 8 bases from J, with 10 bases between. The DNA of the CDR3 is TGTGCCAGCAGCCAAGATCAGGGGACCGAAAAACTGTTTTTT. The encoded protein is CASSQDQGTEKLFF.

The rearrangement links TRBV7-8 to TRBJ1-1; D not resolved. This CDR3 has 15 amino acids. Germline lookup yields CDR1 SGHVS and CDR2 FQNEAQ. Trimming removed 6 bases from V and 1 base from J, with 15 bases in between. Written as DNA, the CDR3 is TGTGCCAGCAGGGAAGGCCGGGCAGGGAACACTGAAGCTTTCTTT. It specifies CASREGRAGNTEAFF.